This T cell receptor (beta chain) appears in the sequencing data of a study of OX40 agonist ivuxolimab in advanced cancers. Study context: Hepatocellular carcinoma, melanoma, renal cell or head and neck cancer was diagnosed in the dose-escalation patients.

Profiled with immunoSEQ multiplex PCR; TCRdb holds only in-frame clones, not every one. The sample yields 15,000 to 20,000 clones, around four fifths seen once. Points from the study as a whole: Both blood CD4+ and CD8+ T cells showed clonal growth by week 6 at 0.1 to 3.0 mg/kg. On average, CD8+ T cells showed a greater number of expanded clones than CD4+. Clonal expansion among partial responders at 0.1-3.0 mg/kg ranked near the lowest.

Comment on this clone: The antigen remains unidentified.

V lost 0 bases, J lost 4 bases, and 6 bases stayed unmatched. CDR1 is LGHNA, CDR2 YNFKEQ, per germline. This CDR3 contains 16 residues. The sample consisted of CD4+ or CD8+ T cells sorted from blood, taken in a trial of the OX40 agonist ivuxolimab. The TCR originated in an adult with an advanced solid tumor such as melanoma, head and neck, liver or kidney cancer. The chain joins TRBV4-2 to TRBJ2-3; 8 bases are a match to TRBD2. The CDR3 region has the DNA TGTGCCAGCAGCCAAGACGAGCGGGAGATTCCAGATACGCAGTATTTT. Protein sequence: CASSQDEREIPDTQYF.